A selection of T cell receptor beta chains follows, all from one sample in a study of T cell repertoires in cytomegalovirus infection. TCRdb ran MiXCR on the reads and lists one entry per CDR3 protein. This sample has around 800,000 distinct CDR3 sequences, with over 25% found just once. No antigens are known for them. The source material was cultured CD8+ T cells from PBMCs, sampled from culture after CMV antigen stimulation. These receptors were collected from a human donor in good health (CMV status not recorded). Some clones in this sample may be carry-over from other donors' samples. The CDR3 runs from the conserved cysteine through the conserved F or W. D genes are given only for firm matches. Clone size is given for some rows only: seen once, a few or many times, or a class if the clone is expanded.

size	D	J	V	CDR3	DNA
many	-	TRBJ1-2	TRBV7-2	CASNPPGHDYGYTF	TGTGCCAGCAACCCACCGGGACACGACTATGGCTACACCTTC
many	TRBD2	TRBJ2-5	TRBV12-3/TRBV12-4	CASSLARGLAAQETQYF	TGTGCCAGCAGTTTAGCGCGTGGACTAGCGGCCCAAGAGACCCAGTACTTC
-	-	TRBJ2-1	TRBV14	CASRSGGTLEQFF	TGTGCCAGCAGATCTGGTGGGACACTTGAGCAGTTCTTC
few	TRBD2	TRBJ2-2	TRBV28	CASKSGGAPGELFF	TGTGCCAGCAAAAGCGGGGGGGCACCCGGGGAGCTGTTTTTT
many	TRBD2	TRBJ2-7	TRBV7-8	CASSLAVAGTFYEQYF	TGTGCCAGCAGCTTGGCCGTAGCGGGGACCTTCTACGAGCAGTACTTC
-	-	TRBJ2-2	TRBV7-6	CASISGSGTGELFF	TGTGCCAGCATTTCGGGGAGCGGCACCGGGGAGCTGTTTTTT
-	-	TRBJ1-2	TRBV7-9	CASTPNYGYTF	TGTGCCAGCACCCCTAACTATGGCTACACCTTC
-	-	TRBJ1-5	TRBV28	CASSFDGRNYQPQHF	TGTGCCAGCAGTTTTGACGGACGGAATTATCAGCCCCAGCATTTT
once	TRBD2	TRBJ2-1	TRBV5-1	CASSQGLAPSNEQFF	TGCGCCAGCAGCCAGGGACTAGCGCCAAGCAATGAGCAGTTCTTC
-	TRBD2	TRBJ2-3	TRBV12-3/TRBV12-4	CASSGPGLTLVLEQYF	TGTGCCAGCAGTGGGCCGGGACTAACCCTTGTATTGGAGCAGTATTTT
many	-	TRBJ2-7	TRBV7-9	CASSPTDLYEQYF	TGTGCCAGCAGCCCTACGGACCTCTACGAGCAGTACTTC
-	-	TRBJ1-5	TRBV6-1	CASRITSNQPQHF	TGTGCCAGCAGAATAACGAGCAATCAGCCCCAGCATTTT
-	TRBD2	TRBJ2-7	TRBV10-3	CAISESRVTSGYLEQYF	TGTGCCATCAGTGAGTCGAGAGTGACTAGCGGATACTTGGAGCAGTACTTC
-	-	TRBJ1-3	TRBV7-2	CASTYDENTIYF	TGTGCCAGCACCTATGACGAAAACACCATATATTTT
few	-	TRBJ2-5	TRBV12-3/TRBV12-4	CASMGLETETQYF	TGTGCCAGCATGGGCCTTGAGACGGAGACCCAGTACTTC
few	-	TRBJ2-2	TRBV7-8	CASSWVGPNTGELFF	TGTGCCAGCAGCTGGGTGGGGCCGAACACCGGGGAGCTGTTTTTT